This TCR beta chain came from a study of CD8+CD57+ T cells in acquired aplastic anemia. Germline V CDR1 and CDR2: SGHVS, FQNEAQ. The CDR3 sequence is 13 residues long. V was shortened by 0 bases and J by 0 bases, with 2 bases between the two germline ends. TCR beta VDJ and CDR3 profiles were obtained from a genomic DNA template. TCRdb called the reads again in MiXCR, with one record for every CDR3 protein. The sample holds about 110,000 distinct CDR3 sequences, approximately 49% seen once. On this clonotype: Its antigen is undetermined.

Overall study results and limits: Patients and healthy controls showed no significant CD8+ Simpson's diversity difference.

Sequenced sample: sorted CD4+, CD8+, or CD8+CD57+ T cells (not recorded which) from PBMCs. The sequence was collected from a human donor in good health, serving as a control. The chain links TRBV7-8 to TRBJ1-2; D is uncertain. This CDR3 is CASSLAPNYGYTF. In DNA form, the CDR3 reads TGTGCCAGCAGCTTAGCGCCTAACTATGGCTACACCTTC.